The 20 T cell receptor beta chains reported below all come from one sample, sequenced in a study of graft-versus-host responses after intestinal transplantation. No antigen has been identified for these receptors. Assay used: immunoSEQ multiplex PCR; TCRdb lists only in-frame clones, some missing. The sample includes 85,000 to 100,000 clones, 80% to 95% of them seen just once. The sample was unstimulated CD4+ T cells sorted from spleen or lymph node cells, taken before intestinal transplant. The receptor source for this set is a human donor who received an intestinal transplant.

This clone appeared once. The chain joins TRBV6-1 to TRBJ1-2, with D hard to call. The V gene lost 7 bases and the J gene lost 8 bases, with 11 bases spanning the gap. This CDR3 is built from 11 residues. Germline V lookup: CDR1 MNHNS, CDR2 SASEGT. The DNA of the CDR3 is TGTGCCAGCAAGTTGCTCCTAGGCTACACCTTC. This gives the protein CASKLLLGYTF.

This rearrangement joins TRBV6-1 to TRBJ2-1; 8 bases match TRBD2. The CDR3 is 14 residues long. The V gene end was trimmed by 2 bases and the J gene end by 8 bases; junction bases not matched to a gene: 5. Per the germline V gene, CDR1 is MNHNS and CDR2 is SASEGT. The CDR3 DNA follows: TGTGCCAGCAGTGAACTTTGGACTAGCTATGAGCAGTTCTTC. As protein: CASSELWTSYEQFF.

The CDR3 DNA is TGTGCCTGGGACAGGGTGAAATCACCCCTCCACTTT. Its translation: CAWDRVKSPLHF. The J gene is TRBJ1-6, the V gene TRBV30; 7 bases line up with TRBD1. CDR3 length equals 12 residues. V shed 5 bases and J 10 bases; nucleotides not matched to a gene: 5. Germline V gene data show CDR1 as GTSNPN and CDR2 as SVGIG (reference sequence).

The V gene is TRBV6-1, the J gene TRBJ1-4; D is uncertain. Germline V gene data show CDR1 as MNHNS and CDR2 as SASEGT. The CDR3 is 17 residues long. Trimming took off 4 bases at V and 0 bases at J, with 15 bases between the two ends. DNA of the CDR3: TGTGCCAGCAGTGGAGGTGCAGCCATCGCAACTAATGAAAAACTGTTTTTT. Encoded protein: CASSGGAAIATNEKLFF.

This chain links TRBV19 with TRBJ2-5; 10 bases fit TRBD2. With the DNA end fitting TRBJ2-7 better, the J assignment may be wrong. The CDR3 is 15 amino acids. The germline V gene has CDR1 LNHDA and CDR2 SQIVND (reference sequence). CDR3 residues: CASSIDQLAGSEQYF. In nucleotides, the CDR3 is TGTGCCAGTAGTATAGATCAACTAGCGGGGAGCGAGCAGTACTTC.

The rearrangement joins TRBV7-7 to TRBJ2-5; 7 bases agree with TRBD1. Germline CDR1 SSHAT, CDR2 FNYEAQ (reference sequence). This CDR3 region has 14 residues. V lost 3 bases to trimming and J lost 2 bases; unmatched junction nucleotides: 3. The CDR3 sequence is CASSLTGRQETQYF. CDR3 in DNA: TGTGCCAGCAGCTTGACAGGGCGACAAGAGACCCAGTACTTC. Full variable domain (rest looked up from reference TRBV7-7 and TRBJ2-5): GAGVSQSPRYKVTKRGQDVTLRCDPISSHATLYWYQQALGQGPEFLTYFNYEAQPDKSGLPSDRFSAERPEGSISTLTIQRTEQRDSAMYRCASSLTGRQETQYFGPGTRLLVL.

The rearrangement joins TRBV30 to TRBJ2-7, with D unresolved. This CDR3 has 12 residues. Germline CDR1 GTSNPN, CDR2 SVGIG (reference sequence). Between the trimmed V and J ends, which lost 2 bases and 3 bases, there was a span of 8 bases. The CDR3 spells CAWSYLVYEQYF. The CDR3 DNA is TGTGCCTGGAGTTATTTAGTCTACGAGCAGTACTTC.

The chain uses TRBV28 and TRBJ1-2; no firm D call. This CDR3 region has 11 residues. V was shortened by 5 bases and J by 7 bases, with 8 bases between the two germline ends. Germline CDR1 MDHEN, CDR2 SYDVKM. The CDR3: CASSGAFGYTF. The CDR3 nucleotides read TGTGCCAGCAGTGGAGCCTTTGGCTACACCTTC.

This clone has just a few counts. The chain uses TRBV10-1 and TRBJ1-2, with D hard to call. The CDR3 sequence is 14 residues long. Germline V gene lookup returns CDR1 WNHNN and CDR2 SYGVQD (reference sequence). The V gene lost 8 bases and the J gene lost 4 bases, with 17 bases spanning the gap. The CDR3 sequence is CASSTYSRFYGYTF. CDR3 DNA: TGCGCCAGCTCCACATACAGCCGTTTCTATGGCTACACCTTC.

The chain is built from TRBV5-4 and TRBJ2-5; 7 bases map to TRBD1. With 4 bases clipped from V and 5 bases from J, the junction kept 8 bases outside the gene matches. From germline, CDR1 is SGHNT and CDR2 YYREEE (reference sequence). The CDR3 length is 14 residues. The CDR3 nucleotides read TGTGCCAGCAGCCTAAGACAGGGCGGGGAGACCCAGTACTTC. It specifies CASSLRQGGETQYF.

J is TRBJ1-6 and V is TRBV28, with 8 bases that match TRBD1. J was trimmed by 8 bases and V by 5 bases; bases with no gene match: 8. The CDR3 consists of 15 residues. CDR1 is MDHEN, CDR2 SYDVKM, per germline. The CDR3 DNA sequence: TGTGCCAGCAGTGTACCGACAGGGGTCTATTCACCCCTCCACTTT. Amino acids: CASSVPTGVYSPLHF.

The chain carries TRBV18 and TRBJ2-1; no clear D. Trimming stripped 5 bases from V and 4 bases from J, with 9 bases between. CDR1 and CDR2 from the germline V gene are KGHSH and LQKENI. This CDR3 is built from 13 residues. DNA for the CDR3: TGTGCCAGCTCAATTGACTCGTACAATGAGCAGTTCTTC. It codes for CASSIDSYNEQFF.

The gene calls are TRBV5-4 and TRBJ2-1, with D hard to call. The CDR3 runs 15 residues. The germline V gene has CDR1 SGHNT and CDR2 YYREEE (reference sequence). V was clipped by 4 bases and J by 0 bases, with 11 bases between them. The CDR3: CASSPGFGSYNEQFF. Here the CDR3 DNA reads TGTGCCAGCAGCCCCGGGTTTGGCTCCTACAATGAGCAGTTCTTC.

This clone was detected a few times. The chain employs TRBV9 and TRBJ1-4; TRBD1 aligns across 10 bases. Germline CDR1 reads SGDLS; CDR2 reads YYNGEE. The V and J ends lost 2 bases and 4 bases, in that order; junction bases with no gene match: 5. The CDR3 contains 16 residues. CDR3: CASSVRTGGFNEKLFF. The CDR3 DNA follows: TGTGCCAGCAGCGTGAGGACAGGGGGTTTTAATGAAAAACTGTTTTTT.

This clone was counted a single time. This rearrangement joins TRBV10-1 to TRBJ2-1, with 7 bases aligning to TRBD2. Germline assignment: CDR1 WNHNN and CDR2 SYGVQD (reference sequence). This CDR3 has 17 residues. Trimming at V came to 3 bases and at J to 7 bases, leaving 15 bases not matched to a gene. The CDR3 sequence is CASSEHGRRLGRNEQFF. The DNA for the CDR3 is TGCGCCAGCAGTGAACACGGGAGGCGTCTAGGTAGGAATGAGCAGTTCTTC.

The chain is built from TRBV5-1 and TRBJ1-3; D unresolved. Germline loops: CDR1 SGHRS, CDR2 YFSETQ. The CDR3 is made up of 16 amino acids. V was shortened by 0 bases and J by 0 bases, with 10 bases between the two germline ends. CDR3 residues: CASSLDENLSGNTIYF. The CDR3 bases are TGCGCCAGCAGCTTGGACGAGAACCTCTCTGGAAACACCATATATTTT.

The rearrangement links TRBV7-2 to TRBJ1-3; D uncertain. Trimming removed 3 bases from V and 0 bases from J, with 9 bases in between. Germline CDR1 reads SGHTA; CDR2 reads FQGNSA. The CDR3 covers 15 residues. CDR3 loop: CASSLTLSSGNTIYF. The CDR3 DNA follows: TGTGCCAGCAGCTTGACTCTTAGCTCTGGAAACACCATATATTTT.

The chain joins TRBV28 to TRBJ2-5; possible D gene TRBD1, 8 bases. From germline, CDR1 is MDHEN and CDR2 SYDVKM. V gave up 6 bases and J gave up 2 bases, with 19 bases separating them. The CDR3 is made up of 16 amino acids. The CDR3 nucleotides read TGTGCCAGCAGCAAGGGGGGAGGGACAGGACAAGAGACCCAGTACTTC. Encoded protein: CASSKGGGTGQETQYF.

The chain employs TRBV11-2 and TRBJ2-7; D call uncertain. The V end lost 1 base, the J end lost 4 bases, and 5 bases lay between the germline ends. The germline CDR1 and CDR2 sequences are SGHAT and FQNNGV. CDR3 length: 12 residues. CDR3 amino acids: CASSLVLYEQYF. Written as DNA, the CDR3 is TGTGCCAGCAGCTTAGTTTTATACGAGCAGTACTTC.

This rearrangement joins TRBV7-7 to TRBJ2-7; 9 positions agree with TRBD1. The CDR3 contains 16 residues. Germline-derived CDR1 and CDR2 are SSHAT and FNYEAQ (reference sequence). V lost 1 base and J lost 4; bases outside the gene matches: 8. The CDR3, as DNA: TGTGCCAGCAGCTTAGTCGTACAGGGGGCTGATTACGAGCAGTACTTC. Translating gives CASSLVVQGADYEQYF.